This T cell receptor beta chain was documented in a study of shared clonotypes between healthy human individuals. The table came from immunoSEQ multiplex PCR; TCRdb's copy has only in-frame clones and leaves some out. Among about 580,000 clones listed, about 98% were seen once. Study results and caveats: Across a handful of donors, naive CD4 shared 4.5% to 6%, naive CD8 about 3.2%, memory CD4 2.3%, memory CD8 0.4% to 0.5%.

A note on this clone: The antigen remains unidentified.

Trimming removed 2 bases from V and 1 base from J, with 20 bases in between. Looked up from germline, CDR1 is SNHLY and CDR2 is FYNNEI. The CDR3 runs to 19 residues. Naive CD8 populations comprised CD45RO-negative cells positively selected for CCR7, excluding terminally differentiated effector memory CD45RA+ cells. The rearrangement uses TRBV2 and TRBJ2-2, with D perhaps matching TRBD1 (5 bases). The sequenced sample was naive CD8+ T cells sorted from blood. The sequence was collected from a man aged 30-40 years in good health. CDR3 amino acids: CASSESLGQGPMNTGELFF. The CDR3, as DNA: TGTGCCAGCAGTGAATCTTTGGGGCAGGGCCCGATGAACACCGGGGAGCTGTTTTTT.